This record looks at one T cell receptor beta chain sequence and its context. The record originates from a study of blood T cell repertoires in COVID-19. For the study at large: Some COVID-19 samples were acute and others convalescent; all came from the United States, Italy and Spain. PBMCs, B-cell-depleted T cells, or T cells were the source of the cDNA or gDNA that made up the material.

Methods used by the authors: Estimates of nucleated cell counts were drawn from the amplification of reference gene primers. This table comes from immunoSEQ multiplex PCR, and its TCRdb copy is limited to in-frame clones, with some not included. That table supplies the V and J calls and clone size; D and trimming were determined from the DNA. The profile shows about 190,000 clones, around nine tenths of them singletons. The V gene lost 2 bases and the J gene lost 3 bases, with 8 bases spanning the gap. The CDR3 totals 14 residues. Germline V gene sequence: CDR1 SGHTA, CDR2 FQGNSA. This clonotype was sampled from a man younger than 35 with active or convalescent COVID-19. The chain employs TRBV7-2 and TRBJ1-3; perhaps TRBD1 as D (5 bases). The sequencing sample was made of peripheral blood. The CDR3 DNA reads as TGTGCCAGCAGCTTATTAGGGGTTGGAAACACCATATATTTT. Protein product: CASSLLGVGNTIYF.